This entry lists 10 T cell receptor beta chains sequenced from one sample in a study of blood T cell repertoires in COVID-19. Repertoires were generated with immunoSEQ multiplex PCR, while TCRdb's copy carries only in-frame clones and drops some. The repertoire holds about 310,000 clones, with 90% as singletons. The sample taken for sequencing was peripheral blood. These receptors were obtained from a woman between 35 and 50 years old with COVID-19, enrolled during active disease.

The rearrangement uses TRBV30 and TRBJ1-3, with D possibly being TRBD1 (5 bases). Germline V gene sequence: CDR1 GTSNPN, CDR2 SVGIG (reference sequence). V lost 1 base and J 0 bases, leaving 7 bases between the germline ends. CDR3 length: 14 residues. CDR3 residues: CAWSDGGSGNTIYF. As DNA, the CDR3 is TGTGCCTGGAGTGACGGGGGCTCTGGAAACACCATATATTTT.

The chain employs TRBV29-1 and TRBJ2-6; 10 positions match TRBD1. The CDR3 length is 21 residues. Germline V gene lookup returns CDR1 SQVTM and CDR2 ANQGSEA. V lost 0 bases and J lost 4; bases outside the gene matches: 18. CDR3: CSVEDNNHTGQGVSGANVLTF. Here the CDR3 DNA reads TGCAGCGTTGAAGATAATAACCACACCGGACAGGGGGTCTCGGGGGCCAACGTCCTGACTTTC.

The chain's CDR3 is CASTSGGRPYEQYF. The CDR3 DNA is TGTGCCAGCACATCCGGGGGGCGCCCCTACGAGCAGTACTTC. The chain is built from TRBV28 and TRBJ2-7; a weak D match, TRBD2 (7 bases). The CDR3 consists of 14 residues. Germline V gene lookup returns CDR1 MDHEN and CDR2 SYDVKM. V lost 7 bases to trimming and J lost 2 bases, with 15 bases between them.

The CDR3 sequence is CASSVSGRGDTGELFF. The DNA for the CDR3 is TGTGCCAGCAGCGTTAGCGGGAGGGGGGACACCGGGGAGCTGTTTTTT. This sequence joins TRBV9 and TRBJ2-2; TRBD2 agrees at 11 bases. The junction had 3 bases not matched to a gene; V was cut back by 2 bases and J by 3 bases. The CDR3 contains 16 residues. From germline, CDR1 is SGDLS and CDR2 YYNGEE.

J is TRBJ2-3 and V is TRBV5-1; possibly TRBD1 for D (5 bases). Between the trimmed V and J ends, which lost 8 bases and 2 bases, there was a span of 12 bases. The CDR3 totals 13 residues. Germline assignment: CDR1 SGHRS and CDR2 YFSETQ. This CDR3 reads CASGALITDTQYF. The CDR3 region has the DNA TGCGCCAGTGGGGCACTAATCACAGATACGCAGTATTTT.

This rearrangement joins TRBV11-2 to TRBJ1-2, with D possibly matching TRBD1 (5 bases). Germline CDR1 reads SGHAT; CDR2 reads FQNNGV. Trimming cost V 4 bases and J 2 bases, with 8 bases left between them. CDR3 length equals 13 residues. DNA for the CDR3: TGTGCCAGCAGCTGGGAGGGGAACTATGGCTACACCTTC. This translates into CASSWEGNYGYTF.

The chain has TRBV5-4 and TRBJ2-2; a possible D gene is TRBD1 (5 bases). Germline CDR1 SGHNT, CDR2 YYREEE (reference sequence). The CDR3 sequence is 17 residues long. V was pared by 0 bases and J by 5 bases, with 17 bases between. The CDR3 DNA sequence: TGTGCCAGCAGCTTGGCCAAGCAGGGCGGTAGAACCGGGGAGCTGTTTTTT. Translation: CASSLAKQGGRTGELFF. The full variable domain, rest sourced from reference TRBV5-4 and TRBJ2-2, is ETGVTQSPTHLIKTRGQQVTLRCSSQSGHNTVSWYQQALGQGPQFIFQYYREEENGRGNFPPRFSGLQFPNYSSELNVNALELDDSALYLCASSLAKQGGRTGELFFGEGSRLTVL.

This chain links TRBV5-5 with TRBJ1-2, with 7 positions matching TRBD1. Per germline, CDR1 SGHKS and CDR2 YYEKEE (reference sequence). The junction had 4 bases not matched to a gene; V was cut back by 3 bases and J by 2 bases. This CDR3 spans 14 amino acids. CDR3 in DNA: TGTGCCAGCAGCTCGGCAGGGGGGAACTATGGCTACACCTTC. This translates into CASSSAGGNYGYTF.

V gene TRBV27 combines with J gene TRBJ1-3, with D possibly matching TRBD1 (6 bases). CDR3 length: 15 amino acids. The V end was cut by 7 bases, the J end by 0 bases, with 13 bases between. CDR1 and CDR2 (germline): MNHEY, SMNVEV (reference sequence). CDR3 region: CASKMTGTSGNTIYF. CDR3 sequence (DNA): TGTGCCAGCAAGATGACAGGTACCTCTGGAAACACCATATATTTT.

This chain joins TRBV6-4 and TRBJ1-6, with D maybe TRBD1 (5 bases). CDR3 length equals 15 residues. CDR1 and CDR2 from the germline V gene are MRHNA and SNTAGT. The germline V and J ends were trimmed by 0 bases and 7 bases, with 10 bases remaining between them. CDR3 sequence reads: CASSDSGDGNSPLHF. CDR3 nucleotide sequence: TGTGCCAGCAGTGACTCAGGGGATGGGAATTCACCCCTCCACTTT.